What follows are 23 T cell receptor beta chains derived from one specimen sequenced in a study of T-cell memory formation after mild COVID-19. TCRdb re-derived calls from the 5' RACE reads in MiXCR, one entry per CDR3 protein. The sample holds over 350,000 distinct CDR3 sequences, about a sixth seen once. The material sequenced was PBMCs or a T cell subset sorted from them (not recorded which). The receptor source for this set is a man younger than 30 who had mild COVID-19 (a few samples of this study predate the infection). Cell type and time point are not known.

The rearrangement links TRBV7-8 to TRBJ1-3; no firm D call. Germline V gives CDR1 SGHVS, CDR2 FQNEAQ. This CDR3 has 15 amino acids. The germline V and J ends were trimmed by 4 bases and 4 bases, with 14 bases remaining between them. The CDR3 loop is CASSSRVRFGNTIYF. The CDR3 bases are TGTGCCAGCAGCTCCCGGGTTCGTTTCGGAAACACCATATATTTT. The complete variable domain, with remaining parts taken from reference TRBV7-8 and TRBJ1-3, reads GAGVSQSPRYKVAKRGQDVALRCDPISGHVSLFWYQQALGQGPEFLTYFQNEAQLDKSGLPSDRFFAERPEGSVSTLKIQRTQQEDSAVYLCASSSRVRFGNTIYFGEGSWLTVV.

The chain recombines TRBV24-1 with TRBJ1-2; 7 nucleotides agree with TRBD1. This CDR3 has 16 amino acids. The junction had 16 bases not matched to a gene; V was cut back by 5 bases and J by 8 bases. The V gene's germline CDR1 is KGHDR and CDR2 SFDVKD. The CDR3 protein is CATSASEGAGEWGYTF. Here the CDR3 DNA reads TGTGCCACCAGTGCCTCCGAGGGGGCAGGGGAGTGGGGCTACACCTTC.

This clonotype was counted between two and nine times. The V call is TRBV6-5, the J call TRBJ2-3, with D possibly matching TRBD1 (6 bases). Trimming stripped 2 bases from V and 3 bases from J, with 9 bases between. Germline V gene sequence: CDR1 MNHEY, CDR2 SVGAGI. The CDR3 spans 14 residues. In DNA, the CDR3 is TGTGCCAGCAGTTACCAAACAGGGACAGATACGCAGTATTTT. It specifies CASSYQTGTDTQYF.

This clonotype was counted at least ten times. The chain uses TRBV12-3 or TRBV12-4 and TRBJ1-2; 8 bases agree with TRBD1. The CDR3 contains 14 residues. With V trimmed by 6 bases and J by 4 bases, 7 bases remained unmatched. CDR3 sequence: CASRAGQGGYGYTF. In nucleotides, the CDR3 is TGTGCCAGCAGAGCCGGACAGGGAGGCTATGGCTACACCTTC.

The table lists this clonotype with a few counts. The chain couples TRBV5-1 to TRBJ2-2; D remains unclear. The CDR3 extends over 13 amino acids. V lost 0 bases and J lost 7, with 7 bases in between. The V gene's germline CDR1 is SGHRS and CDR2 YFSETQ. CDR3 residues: CASSLGKIGELFF. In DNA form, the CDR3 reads TGCGCCAGCAGCTTGGGCAAGATCGGGGAGCTGTTTTTT.

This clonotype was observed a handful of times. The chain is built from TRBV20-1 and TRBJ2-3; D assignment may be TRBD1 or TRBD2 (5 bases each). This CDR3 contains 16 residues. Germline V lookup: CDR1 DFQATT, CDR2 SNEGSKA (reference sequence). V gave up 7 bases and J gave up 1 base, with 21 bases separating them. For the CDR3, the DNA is TGCAGTGTTCGGCGTTGGAGGCAGGGCGGCACAGATACGCAGTATTTT. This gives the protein CSVRRWRQGGTDTQYF.

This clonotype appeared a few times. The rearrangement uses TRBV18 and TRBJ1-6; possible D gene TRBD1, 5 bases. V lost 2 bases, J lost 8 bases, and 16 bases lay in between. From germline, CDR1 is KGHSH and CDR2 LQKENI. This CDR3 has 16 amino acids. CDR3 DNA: TGTGCCAGCTCACCAAGCGAATGGGGAGGGGATTCACCCCTCCACTTT. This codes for CASSPSEWGGDSPLHF.

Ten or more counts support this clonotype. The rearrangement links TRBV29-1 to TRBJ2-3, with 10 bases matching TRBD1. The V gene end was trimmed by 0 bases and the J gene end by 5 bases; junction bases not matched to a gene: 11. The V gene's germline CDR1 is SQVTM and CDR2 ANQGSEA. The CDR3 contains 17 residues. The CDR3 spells CSVEDLGGQGLKDTQYF. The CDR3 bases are TGCAGCGTTGAAGATCTTGGGGGACAGGGGCTGAAAGATACGCAGTATTTT.

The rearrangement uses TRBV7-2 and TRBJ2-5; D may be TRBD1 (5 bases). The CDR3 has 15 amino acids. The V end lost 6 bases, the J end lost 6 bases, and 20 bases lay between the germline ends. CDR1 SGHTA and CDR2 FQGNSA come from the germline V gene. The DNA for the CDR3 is TGTGCCAGCAGATTACGGCCAGGGTCCCATCAGACCCAGTACTTC. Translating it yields CASRLRPGSHQTQYF. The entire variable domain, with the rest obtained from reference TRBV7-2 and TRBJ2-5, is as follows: GAGVSQSPSNKVTEKGKDVELRCDPISGHTALYWYRQSLGQGLEFLIYFQGNSAPDKSGLPSDRFSAERTGGSVSTLTIQRTQQEDSAVYLCASRLRPGSHQTQYFGPGTRLLVL.

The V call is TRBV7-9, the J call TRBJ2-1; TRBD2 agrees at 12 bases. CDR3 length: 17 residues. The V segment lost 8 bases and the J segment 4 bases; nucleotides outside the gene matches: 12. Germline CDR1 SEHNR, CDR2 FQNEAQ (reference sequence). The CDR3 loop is CASLWVQTSGGYNEQFF. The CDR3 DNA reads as TGTGCCAGCCTCTGGGTCCAGACTAGCGGGGGATACAATGAGCAGTTCTTC.

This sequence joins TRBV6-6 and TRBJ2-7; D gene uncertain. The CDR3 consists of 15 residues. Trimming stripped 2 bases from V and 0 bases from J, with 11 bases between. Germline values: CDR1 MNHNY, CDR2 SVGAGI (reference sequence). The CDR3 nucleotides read TGTGCCAGCAGTTACGGGCAGCGTAGCTCCTACGAGCAGTACTTC. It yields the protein CASSYGQRSSYEQYF.

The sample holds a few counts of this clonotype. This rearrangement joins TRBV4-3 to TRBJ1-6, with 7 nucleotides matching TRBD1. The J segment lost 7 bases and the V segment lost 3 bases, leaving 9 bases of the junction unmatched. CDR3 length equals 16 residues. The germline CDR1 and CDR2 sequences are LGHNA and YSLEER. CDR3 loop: CASSHEPTGRNSPLHF. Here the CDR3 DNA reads TGCGCCAGCAGCCATGAGCCGACAGGGAGGAATTCACCCCTCCACTTT.

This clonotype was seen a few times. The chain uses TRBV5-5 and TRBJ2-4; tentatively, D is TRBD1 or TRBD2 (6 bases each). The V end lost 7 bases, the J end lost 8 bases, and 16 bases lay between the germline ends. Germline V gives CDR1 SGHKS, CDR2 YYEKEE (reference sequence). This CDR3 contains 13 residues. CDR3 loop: CASQLGGTDIQYF. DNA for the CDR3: TGTGCCAGCCAATTAGGGGGGACGGACATTCAGTACTTC.

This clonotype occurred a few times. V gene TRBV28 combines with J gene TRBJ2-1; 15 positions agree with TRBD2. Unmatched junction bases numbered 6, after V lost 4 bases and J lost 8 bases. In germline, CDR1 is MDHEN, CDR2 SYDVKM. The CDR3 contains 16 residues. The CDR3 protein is CASSYGLAGGLDEQFF. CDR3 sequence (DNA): TGTGCCAGCAGTTACGGACTAGCGGGGGGGCTCGATGAGCAGTTCTTC. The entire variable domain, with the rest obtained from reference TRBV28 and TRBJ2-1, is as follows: DVKVTQSSRYLVKRTGEKVFLECVQDMDHENMFWYRQDPGLGLRLIYFSYDVKMKEKGDIPEGYSVSREKKERFSLILESASTNQTSMYLCASSYGLAGGLDEQFFGPGTRLTVL.

The chain's CDR3 is CASSQVGGFVDEQFF. The CDR3 DNA follows: TGTGCCAGCAGCCAAGTGGGGGGATTCGTCGATGAGCAGTTCTTC. The V call is TRBV11-2, the J call TRBJ2-1; maybe TRBD2 (6 bases). Germline lookup yields CDR1 SGHAT and CDR2 FQNNGV. The V end was cut by 5 bases, the J end by 8 bases, with 19 bases between. The CDR3 sequence is 15 residues long.

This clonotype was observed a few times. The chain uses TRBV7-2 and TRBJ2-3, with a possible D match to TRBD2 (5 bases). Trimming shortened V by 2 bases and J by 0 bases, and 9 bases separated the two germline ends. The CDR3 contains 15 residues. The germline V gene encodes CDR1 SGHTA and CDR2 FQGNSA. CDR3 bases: TGTGCCAGCAGCTTATGGAGGCTGAGCACAGATACGCAGTATTTT. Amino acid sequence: CASSLWRLSTDTQYF.

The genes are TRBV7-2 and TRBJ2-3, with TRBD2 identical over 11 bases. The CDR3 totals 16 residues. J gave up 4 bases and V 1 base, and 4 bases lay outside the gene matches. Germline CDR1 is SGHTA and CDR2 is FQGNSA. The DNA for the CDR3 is TGTGCCAGCAGCTTAGTTAGCGGGGGGGCACCAGATACGCAGTATTTT. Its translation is CASSLVSGGAPDTQYF.

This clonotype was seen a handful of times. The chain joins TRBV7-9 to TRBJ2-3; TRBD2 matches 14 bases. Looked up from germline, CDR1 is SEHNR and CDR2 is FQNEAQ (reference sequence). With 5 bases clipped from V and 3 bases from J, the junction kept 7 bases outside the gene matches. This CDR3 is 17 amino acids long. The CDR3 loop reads CASSLRLAGGLTDTQYF. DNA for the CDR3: TGTGCCAGCAGCCTACGACTAGCGGGGGGGCTGACAGATACGCAGTATTTT.

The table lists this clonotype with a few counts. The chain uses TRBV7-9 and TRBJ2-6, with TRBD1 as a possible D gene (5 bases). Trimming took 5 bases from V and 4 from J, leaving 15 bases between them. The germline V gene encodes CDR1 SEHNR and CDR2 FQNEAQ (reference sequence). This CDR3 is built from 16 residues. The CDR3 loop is CASSTPTVGGANVLTF. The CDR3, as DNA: TGTGCCAGCAGCACCCCGACAGTTGGAGGGGCCAACGTCCTGACTTTC.

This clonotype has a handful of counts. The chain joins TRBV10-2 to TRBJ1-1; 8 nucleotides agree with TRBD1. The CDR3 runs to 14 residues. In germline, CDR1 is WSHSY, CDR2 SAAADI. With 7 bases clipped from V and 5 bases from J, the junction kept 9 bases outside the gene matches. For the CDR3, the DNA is TGCGCCAGCACGGACAGGGAGCGGGGAACTGAAGCTTTCTTT. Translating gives CASTDRERGTEAFF.

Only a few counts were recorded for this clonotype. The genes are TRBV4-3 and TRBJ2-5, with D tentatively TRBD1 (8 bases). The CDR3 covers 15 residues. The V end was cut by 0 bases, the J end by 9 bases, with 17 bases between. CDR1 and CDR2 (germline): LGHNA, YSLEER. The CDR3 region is CASSQELTGGRAQYF. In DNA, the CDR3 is TGCGCCAGCAGCCAAGAGCTTACAGGGGGGAGGGCCCAGTACTTC.

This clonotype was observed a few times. CDR3 amino acids: CASRLDTFHEQYV. Written as DNA, the CDR3 is TGCGCCAGCAGGTTGGACACTTTTCACGAGCAGTACGTC. The chain employs TRBV5-1 and TRBJ2-7; TRBD1 might be the D (5 bases). The length of the CDR3 is 13 residues. CDR1 SGHRS and CDR2 YFSETQ come from the germline V gene.

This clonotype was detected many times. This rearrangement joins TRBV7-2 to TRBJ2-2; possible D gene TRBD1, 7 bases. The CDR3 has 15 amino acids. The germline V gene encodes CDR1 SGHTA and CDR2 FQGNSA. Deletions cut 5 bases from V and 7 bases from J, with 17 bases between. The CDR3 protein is CASSRGGGADGELFF. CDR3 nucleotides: TGTGCCAGCAGCCGAGGAGGGGGCGCGGACGGGGAGCTGTTTTTT. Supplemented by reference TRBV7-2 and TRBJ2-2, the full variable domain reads GAGVSQSPSNKVTEKGKDVELRCDPISGHTALYWYRQSLGQGLEFLIYFQGNSAPDKSGLPSDRFSAERTGGSVSTLTIQRTQQEDSAVYLCASSRGGGADGELFFGEGSRLTVL.